Following are 2 T cell receptor beta chains from one sample sequenced in a study of T cells in Graves' hyperthyroidism and ophthalmopathy. What was amplified from RNA transcripts were TCR beta CDR3 regions. The HTBI primer set was used in a first-round RT-PCR of the TCR CDR3. TCRdb reprocessed the multiplex PCR reads via MiXCR and lists one record per CDR3 protein. Counted here are a few hundred thousand distinct CDR3 sequences, 15% occurring once; the ten biggest clones make up about 33%. Sequencing was performed on blood. All receptors derive from a woman aged 30 to 39 with Graves' hyperthyroidism.

This clonotype appeared a few times. J is TRBJ2-1 and V is TRBV24-1, with 10 bases aligning to TRBD1. V shed 5 bases and J 6 bases; nucleotides not matched to a gene: 3. Germline CDR1 KGHDR, CDR2 SFDVKD. The CDR3 spans 14 residues. Written as DNA, the CDR3 is TGTGCCACCAGTGGGACAGGGGGGAGCAATGAGCAGTTCTTC. This gives the protein CATSGTGGSNEQFF.

This clonotype was picked up a small number of times. CDR3 loop: CASSFLLDEQFF. DNA for the CDR3: TGTGCCAGCAGCTTCCTTTTGGATGAGCAGTTCTTC. V is TRBV7-9 and J is TRBJ2-1; D is undetermined. The V and J ends lost 3 bases and 8 bases respectively, with 8 bases between them. CDR1 and CDR2 from the germline V gene are SEHNR and FQNEAQ (reference sequence). The CDR3 length is 12 residues.